This T cell receptor (beta chain) appears in the sequencing data of a study of T cell repertoires in cytomegalovirus infection. Study at large: An indication of both CMV infection and matching HLA type came from public TCR beta signatures. Study-level results: Public TCR beta family frequency separated CMV-and-HLA carriers, including in an independent cohort. HLA-C-restricted CMV clonotypes gave the most frequent clonotype in two of eight donors.

Comments on this clonotype: Its target is unknown. A much larger clonotype is one base distant, so this may be a read error.

TCRdb fed the reads into MiXCR, producing one record per CDR3 protein. Among approximately 500,000 distinct CDR3 sequences listed, 15% to 20% were seen once. Trimming took 6 bases from V and 10 from J, leaving 7 bases between them. From germline, CDR1 is SNHLY and CDR2 FYNNEI. This CDR3 is 10 amino acids long. The source of this sequence is a human donor in good health (CMV status not recorded). Some clones in this sample may be carry-over from other donors' samples. Sequencing used CD8+ T cells from PBMCs. The chain employs TRBV2 and TRBJ2-1; a possible D gene is TRBD1 (6 bases). The CDR3 DNA reads as TGTGCCAGCAGGAGGGGGGAGCAGTTCTTC. Its translation is CASRRGEQFF.